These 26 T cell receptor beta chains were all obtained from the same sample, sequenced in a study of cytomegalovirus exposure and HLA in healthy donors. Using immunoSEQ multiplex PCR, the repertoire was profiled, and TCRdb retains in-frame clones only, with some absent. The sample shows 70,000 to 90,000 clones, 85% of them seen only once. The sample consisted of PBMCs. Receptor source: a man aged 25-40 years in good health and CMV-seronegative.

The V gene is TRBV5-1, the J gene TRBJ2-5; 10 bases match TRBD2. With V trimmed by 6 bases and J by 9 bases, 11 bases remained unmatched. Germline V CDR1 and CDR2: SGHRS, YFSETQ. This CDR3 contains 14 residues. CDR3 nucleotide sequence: TGCGCCAGCACCCCGGCAGCGGGGGGGCTTCCCCAGTACTTC. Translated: CASTPAAGGLPQYF.

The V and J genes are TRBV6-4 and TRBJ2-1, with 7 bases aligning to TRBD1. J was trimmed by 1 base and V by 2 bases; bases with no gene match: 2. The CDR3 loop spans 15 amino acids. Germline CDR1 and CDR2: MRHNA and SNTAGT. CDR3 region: CASSDQGQSYNEQFF. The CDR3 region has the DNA TGTGCCAGCAGTGACCAGGGACAGTCCTACAATGAGCAGTTCTTC.

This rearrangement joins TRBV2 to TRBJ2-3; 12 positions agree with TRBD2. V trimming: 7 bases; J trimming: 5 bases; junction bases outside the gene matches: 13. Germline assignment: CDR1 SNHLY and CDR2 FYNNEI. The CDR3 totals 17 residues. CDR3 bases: TGTGCCAGCAACCTAGAACTAGCGGGGGGCTCTGTAGATACGCAGTATTTT. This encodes CASNLELAGGSVDTQYF.

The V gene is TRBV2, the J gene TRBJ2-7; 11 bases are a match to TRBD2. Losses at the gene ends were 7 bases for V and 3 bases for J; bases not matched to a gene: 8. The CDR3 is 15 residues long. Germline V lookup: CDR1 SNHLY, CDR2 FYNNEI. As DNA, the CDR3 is TGTGCCAGCAATATAGCGGGGGGGCCGGTCTACGAGCAGTACTTC. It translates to CASNIAGGPVYEQYF.

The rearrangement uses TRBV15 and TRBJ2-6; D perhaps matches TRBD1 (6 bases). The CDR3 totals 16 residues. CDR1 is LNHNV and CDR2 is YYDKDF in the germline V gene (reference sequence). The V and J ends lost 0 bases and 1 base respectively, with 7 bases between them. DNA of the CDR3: TGTGCCACCAGCAGAGAAACAGGGTCTGGGGCCAACGTCCTGACTTTC. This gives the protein CATSRETGSGANVLTF. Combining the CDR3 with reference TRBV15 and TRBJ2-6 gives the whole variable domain DAMVIQNPRYQVTQFGKPVTLSCSQTLNHNVMYWYQQKSSQAPKLLFHYYDKDFNNEADTPDNFQSRRPNTSFCFLDIRSPGLGDTAMYLCATSRETGSGANVLTFGAGSRLTVL.

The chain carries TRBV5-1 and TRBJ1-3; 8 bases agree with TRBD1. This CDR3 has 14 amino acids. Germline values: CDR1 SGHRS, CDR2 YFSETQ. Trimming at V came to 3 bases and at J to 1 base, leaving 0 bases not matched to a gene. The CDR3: CASSWTGSGNTIYF. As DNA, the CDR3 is TGCGCCAGCAGCTGGACAGGGTCTGGAAACACCATATATTTT.

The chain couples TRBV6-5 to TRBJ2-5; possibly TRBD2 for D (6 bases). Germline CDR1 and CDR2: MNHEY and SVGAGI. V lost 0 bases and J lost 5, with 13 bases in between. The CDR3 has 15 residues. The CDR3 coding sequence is TGTGCCAGCAGTTACTCCCCGACTAGTTTCGAGACCCAGTACTTC. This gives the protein CASSYSPTSFETQYF.

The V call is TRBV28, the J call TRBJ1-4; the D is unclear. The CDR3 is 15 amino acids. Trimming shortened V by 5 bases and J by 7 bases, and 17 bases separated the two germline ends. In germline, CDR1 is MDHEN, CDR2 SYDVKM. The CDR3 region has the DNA TGTGCCAGCAGTCCCCTACCTCGAGTCCCTGAAAAACTGTTTTTT. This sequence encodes CASSPLPRVPEKLFF.

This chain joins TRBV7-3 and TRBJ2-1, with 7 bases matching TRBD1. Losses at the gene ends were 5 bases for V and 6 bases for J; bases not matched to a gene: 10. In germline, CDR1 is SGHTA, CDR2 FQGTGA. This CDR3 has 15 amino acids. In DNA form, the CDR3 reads TGTGCCAGCAGCCCAATCCGGGACAGCTTCAATGAGCAGTTCTTC. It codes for CASSPIRDSFNEQFF.

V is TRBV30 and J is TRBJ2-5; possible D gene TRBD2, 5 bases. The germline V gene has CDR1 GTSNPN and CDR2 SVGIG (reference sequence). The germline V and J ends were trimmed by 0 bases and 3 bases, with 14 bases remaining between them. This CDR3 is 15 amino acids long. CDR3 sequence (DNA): TGTGCCTGGAGTGTACATTCGGGGAAGAAAGAGACCCAGTACTTC. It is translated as CAWSVHSGKKETQYF.

The CDR3 nucleotides are TGCAGCGTTGATAAGGGGGCGTCAAGAGAGACCCAGTACTTC. As protein: CSVDKGASRETQYF. The rearrangement joins TRBV29-1 to TRBJ2-5; 7 bases agree with TRBD1. Germline V gene sequence: CDR1 SQVTM, CDR2 ANQGSEA. This CDR3 is built from 14 residues. J was trimmed by 4 bases and V by 3 bases; bases with no gene match: 8.

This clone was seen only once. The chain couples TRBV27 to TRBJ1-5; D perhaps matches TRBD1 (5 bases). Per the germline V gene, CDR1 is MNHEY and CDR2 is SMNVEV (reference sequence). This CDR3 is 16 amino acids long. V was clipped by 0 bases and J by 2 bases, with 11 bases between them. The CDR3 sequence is CASSLSSGERNQPQHF. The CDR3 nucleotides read TGTGCCAGCAGTTTATCTTCGGGGGAACGCAATCAGCCCCAGCATTTT.

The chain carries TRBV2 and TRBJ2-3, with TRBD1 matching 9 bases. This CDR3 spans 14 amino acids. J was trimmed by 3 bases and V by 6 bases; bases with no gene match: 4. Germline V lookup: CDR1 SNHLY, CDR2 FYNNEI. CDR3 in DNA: TGTGCCAGCAGCCAACAGGGGGCAACAGATACGCAGTATTTT. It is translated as CASSQQGATDTQYF. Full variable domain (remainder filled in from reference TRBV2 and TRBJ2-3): EPEVTQTPSHQVTQMGQEVILRCVPISNHLYFYWYRQILGQKVEFLVSFYNNEISEKSEIFDDQFSVERPDGSNFTLKIRSTKLEDSAMYFCASSQQGATDTQYFGPGTRLTVL.

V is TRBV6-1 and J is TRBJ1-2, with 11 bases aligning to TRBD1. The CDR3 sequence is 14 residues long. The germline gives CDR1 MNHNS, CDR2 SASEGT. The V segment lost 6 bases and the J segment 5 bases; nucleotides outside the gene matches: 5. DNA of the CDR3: TGTGCCAGCAGCGGACAGGGGGCAGGGTATGGCTACACCTTC. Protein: CASSGQGAGYGYTF.

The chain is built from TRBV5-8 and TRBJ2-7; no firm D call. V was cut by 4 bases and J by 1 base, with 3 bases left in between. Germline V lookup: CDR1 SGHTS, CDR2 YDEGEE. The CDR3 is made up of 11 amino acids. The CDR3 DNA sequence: TGTGCCAGCAGCCCATCCTACGAGCAGTACTTC. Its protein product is CASSPSYEQYF.

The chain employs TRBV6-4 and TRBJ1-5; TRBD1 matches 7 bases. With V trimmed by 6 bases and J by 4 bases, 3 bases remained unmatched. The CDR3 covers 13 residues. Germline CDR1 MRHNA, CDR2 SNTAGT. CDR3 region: CASSQGENQPQHF. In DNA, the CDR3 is TGTGCCAGCAGCCAGGGGGAAAATCAGCCCCAGCATTTT.

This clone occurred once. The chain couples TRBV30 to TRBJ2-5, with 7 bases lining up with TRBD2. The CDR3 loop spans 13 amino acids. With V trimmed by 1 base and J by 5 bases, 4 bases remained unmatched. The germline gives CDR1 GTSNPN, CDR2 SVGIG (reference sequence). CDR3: CAWSEAGVETQYF. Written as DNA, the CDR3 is TGTGCCTGGAGTGAGGCGGGGGTGGAGACCCAGTACTTC.

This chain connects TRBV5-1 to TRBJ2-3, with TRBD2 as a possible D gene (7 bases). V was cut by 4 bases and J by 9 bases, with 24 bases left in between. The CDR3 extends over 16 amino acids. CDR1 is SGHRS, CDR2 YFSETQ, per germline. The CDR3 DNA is TGCGCCAGCAGCGGGGGGATAATTTTGGCGGGGGCCACGCAGTATTTT. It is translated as CASSGGIILAGATQYF.

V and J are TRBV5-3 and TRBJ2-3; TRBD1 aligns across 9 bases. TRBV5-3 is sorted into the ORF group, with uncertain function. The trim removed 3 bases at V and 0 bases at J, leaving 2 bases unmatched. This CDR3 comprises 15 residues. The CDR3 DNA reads TGTGCCAGAAGCTGGGACAGGGCAAGCACAGATACGCAGTATTTT. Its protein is CARSWDRASTDTQYF.

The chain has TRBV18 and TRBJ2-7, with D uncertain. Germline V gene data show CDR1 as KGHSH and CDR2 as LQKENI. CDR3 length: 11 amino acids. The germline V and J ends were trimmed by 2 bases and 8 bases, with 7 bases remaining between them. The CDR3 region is CASSPKRQQYV. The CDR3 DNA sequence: TGTGCCAGCTCACCAAAAAGACAGCAGTACGTC.

CDR3 DNA sequence: TGTGCCAGCAGCCCGAGCCAGGGAAGCGGCTACACCTTC. It translates to CASSPSQGSGYTF. The chain uses TRBV5-4 and TRBJ1-2; perhaps TRBD1 as D (5 bases). This CDR3 has 13 amino acids. Looked up from germline, CDR1 is SGHNT and CDR2 is YYREEE (reference sequence). Trimming removed 4 bases from V and 8 bases from J, with 15 bases in between.

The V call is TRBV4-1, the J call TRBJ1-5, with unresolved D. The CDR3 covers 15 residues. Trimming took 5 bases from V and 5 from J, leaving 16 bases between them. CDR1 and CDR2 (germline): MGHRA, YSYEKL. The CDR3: CASSIRGYEDQPQHF. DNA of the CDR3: TGCGCCAGCAGCATTAGAGGGTACGAGGATCAGCCCCAGCATTTT.

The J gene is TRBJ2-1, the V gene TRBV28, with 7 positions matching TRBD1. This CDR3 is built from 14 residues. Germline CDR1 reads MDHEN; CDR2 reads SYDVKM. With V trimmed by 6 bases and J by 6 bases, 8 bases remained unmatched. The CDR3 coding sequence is TGTGCCAGCAGAGAATACAGGGGCGTCAATGAGCAGTTCTTC. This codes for CASREYRGVNEQFF.

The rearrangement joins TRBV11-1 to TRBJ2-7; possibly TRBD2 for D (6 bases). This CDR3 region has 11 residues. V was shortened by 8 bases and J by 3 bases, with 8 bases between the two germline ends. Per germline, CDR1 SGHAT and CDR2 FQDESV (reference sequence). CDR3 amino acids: CASGGIYEQYF. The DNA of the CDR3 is TGTGCCAGCGGGGGGATCTACGAGCAGTACTTC. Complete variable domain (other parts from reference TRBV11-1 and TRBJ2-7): EAEVAQSPRYKITEKSQAVAFWCDPISGHATLYWYRQILGQGPELLVQFQDESVVDDSQLPKDRFSAERLKGVDSTLKIQPAELGDSAMYLCASGGIYEQYFGPGTRLTVT.

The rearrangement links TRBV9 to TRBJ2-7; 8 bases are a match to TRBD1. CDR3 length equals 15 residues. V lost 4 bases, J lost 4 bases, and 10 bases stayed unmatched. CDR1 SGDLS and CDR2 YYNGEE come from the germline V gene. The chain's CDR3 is CASSPRTGRFYEQYF. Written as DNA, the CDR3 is TGTGCCAGCAGCCCGCGGACAGGGAGATTTTACGAGCAGTACTTC.

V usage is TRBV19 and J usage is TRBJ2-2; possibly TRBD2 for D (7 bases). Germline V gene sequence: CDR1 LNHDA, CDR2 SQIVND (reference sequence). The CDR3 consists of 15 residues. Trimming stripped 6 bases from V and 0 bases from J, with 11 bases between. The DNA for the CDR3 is TGTGCCAGTAGGGGGGGGGCAGCGAACACCGGGGAGCTGTTTTTT. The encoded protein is CASRGGAANTGELFF.